The clone carrying this TCR beta chain has more than one count but fewer than ten. These data come from a study of identical twins. TCRdb used MiXCR to reprocess the 5' RACE reads, holding one entry per CDR3 protein. The repertoire has approximately 230,000 distinct CDR3 sequences, roughly 7.1% of them found once; the top ten carry more than 12%. Trimming took 0 bases from V and 5 from J; bases not matched to a gene: 9. Germline V gene sequence: CDR1 GTSNPN, CDR2 SVGIG (reference sequence). The CDR3 is made up of 15 amino acids. This sample was also put to use in a study of T cells expressing NK-cell markers.

Sample: CD8+ T cells sorted from blood. The rearrangement uses TRBV30 and TRBJ2-5; 7 bases are a match to TRBD1. This TCR was sampled from a woman under 30 in good health. CDR3 in amino acids: CAWSVGTEGKETQYF. In nucleotides, the CDR3 is TGTGCCTGGAGTGTGGGGACAGAGGGGAAGGAGACCCAGTACTTC.